These 14 T cell receptor beta chains came from one sample sequenced in a study of shared clonotypes between healthy human individuals. Sequencing was performed with immunoSEQ multiplex PCR; in TCRdb, only in-frame clones are kept and a portion is missing. The sample lists over 750,000 clones, about 96% seen once, with 0.2% to 0.25% in the top ten. CD8 cells regarded as naive lacked CD45RO, were positively chosen for CCR7, and omitted terminally differentiated effector memory CD45RA+ cells. Sample: naive CD8+ T cells sorted from blood. Receptors originate from a man aged 25 to 40 in good health.

The CDR3 DNA reads as TGCGCCAGCAGCCAAGGACAAGGAGCTGCAACTAATGAAAAACTGTTTTTT. It translates to CASSQGQGAATNEKLFF. This chain uses TRBV4-1 with TRBJ1-4; D is uncertain. The ends were cut back, 1 base at V and 0 bases at J, with 12 bases in the middle. Germline V lookup: CDR1 MGHRA, CDR2 YSYEKL. This CDR3 comprises 17 residues.

The chain combines TRBV14 with TRBJ2-7, with TRBD2 as a possible D gene (6 bases). Per germline, CDR1 SGHDN and CDR2 FVKESK. The V end was cut by 1 base, the J end by 0 bases, with 28 bases between. The CDR3 runs to 21 residues. The DNA of the CDR3 is TGTGCCAGCAGCCAAGCCCCCGGCAGACTAGGGCGTCCCATTAGCTCCTACGAGCAGTACTTC. As protein: CASSQAPGRLGRPISSYEQYF.

The chain combines TRBV2 with TRBJ2-7; 9 positions match TRBD1. CDR1 and CDR2 from the germline V gene are SNHLY and FYNNEI. The CDR3 sequence is 16 residues long. J lost 4 bases, V lost 3 bases, and 10 bases had no gene match. CDR3 sequence (DNA): TGTGCCAGCAGTGAGGGACAGGGCATAAGGGGTTACGAGCAGTACTTC. It translates to CASSEGQGIRGYEQYF.

This chain links TRBV29-1 with TRBJ2-2; possibly TRBD1 for D (5 bases). Looked up from germline, CDR1 is SQVTM and CDR2 is ANQGSEA. CDR3 length: 13 amino acids. The V gene lost 6 bases and the J gene lost 2 bases, with 10 bases spanning the gap. The CDR3 nucleotides are TGCAGCGTGCGGCAGGGTAACACCGGGGAGCTGTTTTTT. It codes for CSVRQGNTGELFF.

This chain links TRBV7-9 with TRBJ2-7, with 12 positions matching TRBD2. The V and J ends lost 5 bases and 3 bases, in that order; junction bases with no gene match: 2. This CDR3 is 14 amino acids long. Germline V gene sequence: CDR1 SEHNR, CDR2 FQNEAQ (reference sequence). This chain's CDR3 is CASSGGLAGYEQYF. The CDR3 coding sequence is TGTGCCAGCAGCGGGGGACTAGCGGGCTACGAGCAGTACTTC.

The CDR3 loop reads CASRGLAGTAYNEQFF. CDR3 DNA sequence: TGTGCCAGCAGAGGACTAGCGGGAACAGCCTACAATGAGCAGTTCTTC. V gene TRBV28 combines with J gene TRBJ2-1; 12 nucleotides align to TRBD2. Germline CDR1 MDHEN, CDR2 SYDVKM. The CDR3 has 16 amino acids. With 6 bases clipped from V and 2 bases from J, the junction kept 5 bases outside the gene matches.

The chain links TRBV19 to TRBJ2-1, with a weak D call TRBD1 (6 bases). Germline CDR1 LNHDA, CDR2 SQIVND (reference sequence). The CDR3 covers 15 residues. V was trimmed by 0 bases and J by 7 bases, leaving 13 bases between them. The CDR3 DNA reads TGTGCCAGTAGTATAGACAGGTCGACAGGAAATGAGCAGTTCTTC. Protein sequence: CASSIDRSTGNEQFF.

This chain links TRBV25-1 with TRBJ1-4; a weak D match, TRBD1 (6 bases). Between the trimmed V and J ends, which lost 3 bases and 7 bases, there was a span of 9 bases. This CDR3 has 13 residues. Looked up from germline, CDR1 is MGHDK and CDR2 is SYGVNS. CDR3 sequence reads: CASSDWTVEKLFF. Written as DNA, the CDR3 is TGTGCCAGCAGTGATTGGACAGTTGAAAAACTGTTTTTT.

This chain links TRBV10-2 with TRBJ1-1; D ambiguous. V gave up 2 bases and J gave up 4 bases, with 5 bases separating them. This CDR3 is built from 12 residues. The germline V gene encodes CDR1 WSHSY and CDR2 SAAADI. The CDR3 sequence is CASSEGVTEAFF. DNA of the CDR3: TGCGCCAGCAGTGAGGGTGTCACTGAAGCTTTCTTT.

This chain joins TRBV9 and TRBJ2-1; 8 bases fit TRBD1. The germline CDR1 and CDR2 sequences are SGDLS and YYNGEE. The ends lost 0 bases at V and 7 bases at J; junction bases unmatched: 9. CDR3 size: 16 residues. The CDR3 bases are TGTGCCAGCAGCGTAGGAGTCAGGGGGCGAGGGAATGAGCAGTTCTTC. Translating it yields CASSVGVRGRGNEQFF. Full variable domain (remainder filled in from reference TRBV9 and TRBJ2-1): DSGVTQTPKHLITATGQRVTLRCSPRSGDLSVYWYQQSLDQGLQFLIQYYNGEERAKGNILERFSAQQFPDLHSELNLSSLELGDSALYFCASSVGVRGRGNEQFFGPGTRLTVL.

Points on this clone: Other DNA sequences within the sample encode an identical CDR3. The genes are TRBV27 and TRBJ2-7; D remains unclear. Per germline, CDR1 MNHEY and CDR2 SMNVEV (reference sequence). The CDR3 length is 13 residues. V lost 0 bases and J lost 1, with 4 bases in between. This CDR3 is CASSLSRSYEQYF. The CDR3 region has the DNA TGTGCCAGCAGTTTATCCCGGTCCTACGAGCAGTACTTC.

CDR3 protein: CASSALRGQVTYGYTF. CDR3 DNA: TGTGCCAGCAGCGCCCTAAGGGGACAGGTTACCTATGGCTACACCTTC. V and J are TRBV9 and TRBJ1-2; 8 nucleotides line up with TRBD1. The CDR3 consists of 16 residues. Germline lookup yields CDR1 SGDLS and CDR2 YYNGEE. V gave up 3 bases and J gave up 4 bases; unmatched junction bases: 11. Together with reference TRBV9 and TRBJ1-2, the CDR3 gives the full variable domain: DSGVTQTPKHLITATGQRVTLRCSPRSGDLSVYWYQQSLDQGLQFLIQYYNGEERAKGNILERFSAQQFPDLHSELNLSSLELGDSALYFCASSALRGQVTYGYTFGSGTRLTVV.

The chain carries TRBV6-4 and TRBJ2-7; 7 positions agree with TRBD2. This CDR3 is built from 14 residues. Germline V gene sequence: CDR1 MRHNA, CDR2 SNTAGT. V lost 7 bases and J lost 4; bases outside the gene matches: 10. Here the CDR3 DNA reads TGTGCCAGCACGCCATTCCGGGGGGAGTACGAGCAGTACTTC. Encoded protein: CASTPFRGEYEQYF.

J is TRBJ1-1 and V is TRBV5-1; TRBD1 agrees at 7 bases. The length of the CDR3 is 16 residues. V was clipped by 2 bases and J by 1 base; unmatched bases: 8. Germline values: CDR1 SGHRS, CDR2 YFSETQ. The CDR3 region is CASSFLVGTENTEAFF. The DNA for the CDR3 is TGCGCCAGCAGCTTTCTTGTCGGGACAGAGAACACTGAAGCTTTCTTT.